This T cell receptor beta chain was sequenced for a study of blood T cell repertoires in COVID-19. On the study more broadly: Sites in the United States, Italy and Spain provided acute and convalescent COVID-19 samples. PBMCs, B-cell-depleted T cells, or T cells were the source of the cDNA or gDNA that made up the material.

The germline V gene encodes CDR1 SGDLS and CDR2 YYNGEE. The CDR3 consists of 15 residues. The ends lost 4 bases at V and 5 bases at J; junction bases unmatched: 8. The authors' processing: Amplification with reference gene primers provided the estimates of nucleated cell counts. TCRdb's copy holds only in-frame clones and misses some; the assay was immunoSEQ multiplex PCR. From that table come the V and J calls and clone size; the DNA was used to work out D and trimming. The table shows roughly 100,000 clones, with around 90% occurring only once. V is TRBV9 and J is TRBJ1-4; TRBD1 matches at 7 bases. Sequencing was carried out using peripheral blood. This clonotype was sampled from a woman aged 60-75 years with acute or convalescent COVID-19. The CDR3 sequence: CASSLRQGQNEKLFF. As DNA, the CDR3 is TGTGCCAGCAGCCTCCGACAGGGACAGAATGAAAAACTGTTTTTT.